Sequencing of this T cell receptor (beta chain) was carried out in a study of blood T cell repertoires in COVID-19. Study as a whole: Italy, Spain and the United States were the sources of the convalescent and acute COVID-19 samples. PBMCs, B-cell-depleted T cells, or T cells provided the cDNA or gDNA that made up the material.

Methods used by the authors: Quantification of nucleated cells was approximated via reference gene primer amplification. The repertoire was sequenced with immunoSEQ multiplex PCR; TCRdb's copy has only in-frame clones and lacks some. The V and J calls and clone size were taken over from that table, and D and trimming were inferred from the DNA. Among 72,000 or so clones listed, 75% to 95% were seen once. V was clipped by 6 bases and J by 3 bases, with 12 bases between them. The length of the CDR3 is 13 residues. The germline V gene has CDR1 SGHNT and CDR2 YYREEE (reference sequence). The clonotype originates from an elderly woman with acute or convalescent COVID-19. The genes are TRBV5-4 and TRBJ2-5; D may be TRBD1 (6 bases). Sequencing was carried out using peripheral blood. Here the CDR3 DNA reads TGTGCCAGCACCCTACAGGGTGAAGAGACCCAGTACTTC. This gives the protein CASTLQGEETQYF.